The sequence of this T cell receptor beta chain was determined in a study of T-cell memory formation after mild COVID-19. Germline trimming cut 2 bases from V and 5 bases from J; bases unmatched to any gene: 8. CDR1 KGHSH and CDR2 LQKENI come from the germline V gene. This CDR3 is 16 amino acids long. TCRdb used MiXCR to reprocess the 5' RACE reads, holding one entry per CDR3 protein. Of about 470,000 distinct CDR3 sequences detected, roughly 25% appear once; the ten largest clones hold 12%. The TCR originated in an adult woman who had mild COVID-19 (a few samples of this study predate the infection). Cell type and time point are not known. The sequencing sample was made of PBMCs or a T cell subset sorted from them (not recorded which). The chain combines TRBV18 with TRBJ2-4; the match to TRBD2 covers 8 bases. DNA of the CDR3: TGTGCCAGCTCACCATTGGGTAGCGGGACGGAAAACATTCAGTACTTC. Translating gives CASSPLGSGTENIQYF.